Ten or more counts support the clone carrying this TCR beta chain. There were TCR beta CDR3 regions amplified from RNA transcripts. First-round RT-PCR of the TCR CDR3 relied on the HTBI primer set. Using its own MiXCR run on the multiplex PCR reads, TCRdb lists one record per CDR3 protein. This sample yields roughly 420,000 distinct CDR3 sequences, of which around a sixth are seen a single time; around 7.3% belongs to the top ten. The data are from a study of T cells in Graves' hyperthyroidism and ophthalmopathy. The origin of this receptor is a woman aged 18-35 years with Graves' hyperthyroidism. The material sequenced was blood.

CDR3 sequence (DNA): TGTGCCAGTAGTTCTCGGACCCACAATGAGCAGTTCTTC. Its protein product is CASSSRTHNEQFF. V usage is TRBV19 and J usage is TRBJ2-1; D not certain. The CDR3 is 13 amino acids. With 5 bases removed from V and 5 bases from J, the gap between germline ends came to 10 bases. In germline, CDR1 is LNHDA, CDR2 SQIVND (reference sequence).